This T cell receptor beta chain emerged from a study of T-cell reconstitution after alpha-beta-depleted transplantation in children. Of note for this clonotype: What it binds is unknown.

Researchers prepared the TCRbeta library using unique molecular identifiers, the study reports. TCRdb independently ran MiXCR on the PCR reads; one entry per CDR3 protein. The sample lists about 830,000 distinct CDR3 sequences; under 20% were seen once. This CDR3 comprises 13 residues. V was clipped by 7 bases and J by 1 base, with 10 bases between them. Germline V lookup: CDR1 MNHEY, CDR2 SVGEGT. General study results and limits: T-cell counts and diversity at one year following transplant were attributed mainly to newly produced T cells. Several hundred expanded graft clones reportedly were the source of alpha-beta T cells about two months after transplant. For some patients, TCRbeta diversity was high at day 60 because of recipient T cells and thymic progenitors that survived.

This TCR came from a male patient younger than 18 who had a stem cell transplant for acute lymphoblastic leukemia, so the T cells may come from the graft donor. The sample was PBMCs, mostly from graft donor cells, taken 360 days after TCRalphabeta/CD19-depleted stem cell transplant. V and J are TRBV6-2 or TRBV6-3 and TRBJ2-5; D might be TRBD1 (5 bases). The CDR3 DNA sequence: TGTGCCAGCACCCAGACAGCCCAAGAGACCCAGTACTTC. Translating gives CASTQTAQETQYF.